Each of the 25 T cell receptor beta chains below was sequenced from the same sample in a study of blood T cell repertoires in COVID-19. Assay used: immunoSEQ multiplex PCR; TCRdb lists only in-frame clones, some missing. The sample records around 390,000 clones, approximately 90% being singletons. Sequencing was performed on PBMCs or T cells enriched from blood (not recorded which). Every receptor here comes from a woman aged 50 to 60 who had recovered from COVID-19.

The chain links TRBV20-1 to TRBJ2-5, with TRBD1 matching 8 bases. The CDR3 contains 15 residues. The germline V gene has CDR1 DFQATT and CDR2 SNEGSKA (reference sequence). Trimming removed 3 bases from V and 1 base from J; junction bases left unmatched: 7. Here the CDR3 DNA reads TGCAGTGCTAGTCCAAACAGGGGGTTCCAAGAGACCCAGTACTTC. It codes for CSASPNRGFQETQYF.

The rearrangement uses TRBV5-4 and TRBJ2-2; 8 nucleotides match TRBD2. Looked up from germline, CDR1 is SGHNT and CDR2 is YYREEE (reference sequence). The CDR3 has 16 residues. J lost 3 bases, V lost 3 bases, and 7 bases had no gene match. CDR3 DNA sequence: TGTGCCAGCAGCTCCCGGGGGGGGGCGGACACCGGGGAGCTGTTTTTT. Amino acids: CASSSRGGADTGELFF.

The genes are TRBV27 and TRBJ2-7; tentatively, D is TRBD1 (6 bases). The CDR3 is 14 amino acids. V dropped 6 bases and J dropped 2 bases, with 14 bases sitting between them. The germline V gene encodes CDR1 MNHEY and CDR2 SMNVEV (reference sequence). Here the CDR3 reads CASSEGTFAYEQYF. The CDR3 DNA follows: TGTGCCAGCAGCGAGGGGACATTCGCCTACGAGCAGTACTTC.

V is TRBV6-5 and J is TRBJ1-3; D is unresolved. The ends were cut back, 8 bases at V and 8 bases at J, with 19 bases in the middle. The CDR3 is 14 amino acids. Looked up from germline, CDR1 is MNHEY and CDR2 is SVGAGI. The CDR3 DNA follows: TGTGCCAGCGGCGGTTTTCGAACGGGAGACACCATATATTTT. It specifies CASGGFRTGDTIYF.

This rearrangement joins TRBV12-5 to TRBJ1-1; no clear D gene. V shed 6 bases and J shed 4 bases, with 18 bases lying between them. This CDR3 contains 15 residues. CDR1 is LGHNT and CDR2 is FRNRAP in the germline V gene. CDR3 amino acids: CASGIGPGGSTEAFF. CDR3 nucleotides: TGTGCTAGTGGAATTGGACCGGGAGGAAGCACTGAAGCTTTCTTT.

The V gene is TRBV11-2, the J gene TRBJ2-7, with D perhaps TRBD2 (5 bases). The CDR3 sequence is 15 residues long. CDR1 SGHAT and CDR2 FQNNGV come from the germline V gene. V was pared by 5 bases and J by 0 bases, with 14 bases between. CDR3 amino acids: CASSRRTGSSYEQYF. Here the CDR3 DNA reads TGTGCCAGCAGCCGAAGGACGGGAAGCTCCTACGAGCAGTACTTC.

The rearrangement uses TRBV27 and TRBJ2-7; TRBD2 matches 9 bases. Looked up from germline, CDR1 is MNHEY and CDR2 is SMNVEV (reference sequence). Trimming at V came to 6 bases and at J to 3 bases, leaving 9 bases not matched to a gene. This CDR3 is built from 15 residues. DNA of the CDR3: TGTGCCAGCAGCCTACCGGGACTAGCTTTCTACGAGCAGTACTTC. Its protein product is CASSLPGLAFYEQYF.

V is TRBV9 and J is TRBJ1-5; D perhaps matches TRBD1 (5 bases). V dropped 4 bases and J dropped 4 bases, with 15 bases sitting between them. Germline loops: CDR1 SGDLS, CDR2 YYNGEE. This CDR3 has 15 residues. The CDR3 nucleotides read TGTGCCAGCAGCCCTGGGATAGGGGAAAATCAGCCCCAGCATTTT. Amino acids: CASSPGIGENQPQHF.

This clone was seen a handful of times. V and J are TRBV11-2 and TRBJ1-3; maybe TRBD1 (5 bases). The length of the CDR3 is 15 residues. Germline V gene sequence: CDR1 SGHAT, CDR2 FQNNGV. Trimming took 3 bases from V and 2 from J, leaving 11 bases between them. CDR3 DNA: TGTGCCAGCAGCTTTAATGGGGCCCCTGGAAACACCATATATTTT. Encoded protein: CASSFNGAPGNTIYF.

This chain connects TRBV19 to TRBJ2-3, with TRBD2 as a possible D gene (5 bases). The CDR3 is 18 residues long. Germline V gene lookup returns CDR1 LNHDA and CDR2 SQIVND (reference sequence). Trimming cost V 0 bases and J 0 bases, with 16 bases left between them. For the CDR3, the DNA is TGTGCCAGTAGTATAGATCGCTGGGGAGTTGCTAGCACAGATACGCAGTATTTT. Translated, it gives CASSIDRWGVASTDTQYF.

This chain joins TRBV29-1 and TRBJ1-4; TRBD1 matches at 7 bases. This CDR3 comprises 13 residues. V gave up 7 bases and J gave up 7 bases; unmatched junction bases: 9. Germline CDR1 SQVTM, CDR2 ANQGSEA. The CDR3 region is CSANRGVGEKLFF. The CDR3 DNA sequence: TGCAGCGCGAACAGGGGAGTAGGTGAAAAACTGTTTTTT.

This clone was found once. The rearrangement links TRBV7-2 to TRBJ1-3; D not certain. Germline V gene data show CDR1 as SGHTA and CDR2 as FQGNSA. The length of the CDR3 is 13 residues. V was pared by 0 bases and J by 6 bases, with 6 bases between. The CDR3: CASSLAKQNTIYF. The CDR3 DNA follows: TGTGCCAGCAGCTTAGCCAAGCAAAACACCATATATTTT.

The rearrangement uses TRBV29-1 and TRBJ2-7; 9 bases map to TRBD1. The germline V gene encodes CDR1 SQVTM and CDR2 ANQGSEA. The CDR3 runs 13 residues. The V gene end was trimmed by 4 bases and the J gene end by 4 bases; junction bases not matched to a gene: 5. CDR3 nucleotides: TGCAGCGTTGGGACAGGGGAGGTGTACGAGCAGTACTTC. It yields the protein CSVGTGEVYEQYF.

V gene TRBV9 combines with J gene TRBJ2-7; 7 bases line up with TRBD2. This CDR3 is built from 15 residues. In germline, CDR1 is SGDLS, CDR2 YYNGEE. Trimming at V came to 2 bases and at J to 2 bases, leaving 7 bases not matched to a gene. CDR3 DNA sequence: TGTGCCAGCAGCGTGGGGGGGGACCGCGCCTACGAGCAGTACTTC. It is translated as CASSVGGDRAYEQYF.

The rearrangement uses TRBV19 and TRBJ1-5; D gene uncertain. Germline V lookup: CDR1 LNHDA, CDR2 SQIVND (reference sequence). V gave up 1 base and J gave up 4 bases, with 11 bases separating them. The CDR3 runs 15 residues. For the CDR3, the DNA is TGTGCCAGTAGTATAGTTATGGCGGAGAATCAGCCCCAGCATTTT. Protein product: CASSIVMAENQPQHF.

About this clone itself: This specimen includes other DNA sequences encoding the same CDR3. V is TRBV27 and J is TRBJ1-3; D ambiguous. V shed 2 bases and J shed 4 bases, with 12 bases lying between them. Germline V gene data show CDR1 as MNHEY and CDR2 as SMNVEV (reference sequence). The CDR3 extends over 15 amino acids. The CDR3 DNA sequence: TGTGCCAGCAGTTTAGACCGTGGGCCCGGAAACACCATATATTTT. Translating it yields CASSLDRGPGNTIYF.

The gene calls are TRBV19 and TRBJ1-3; 7 bases match TRBD1. This CDR3 region has 15 residues. Trimming took 8 bases from V and 0 from J; bases not matched to a gene: 7. The germline CDR1 and CDR2 sequences are LNHDA and SQIVND (reference sequence). CDR3 sequence: CASALGTASGNTIYF. In nucleotides, the CDR3 is TGTGCCAGTGCCCTCGGGACAGCCTCTGGAAACACCATATATTTT.

V is TRBV7-3 and J is TRBJ1-1, with 9 bases lining up with TRBD1. V lost 5 bases to trimming and J lost 5 bases; unmatched junction nucleotides: 6. This CDR3 has 14 amino acids. Looked up from germline, CDR1 is SGHTA and CDR2 is FQGTGA. The CDR3 region is CASSPDRGRTEAFF. The CDR3, as DNA: TGTGCCAGCAGCCCGGACAGGGGTCGGACTGAAGCTTTCTTT.

This clone was counted between two and nine times. The chain joins TRBV4-3 to TRBJ2-1, with unresolved D. The germline V gene encodes CDR1 LGHNA and CDR2 YSLEER. CDR3 length: 15 residues. V was pared by 1 base and J by 0 bases, with 7 bases between. This CDR3 reads CASSQGTGSYNEQFF. The CDR3 DNA follows: TGCGCCAGCAGCCAAGGTACCGGCTCCTACAATGAGCAGTTCTTC.

The table lists this clone with a count of one. This sequence joins TRBV11-2 and TRBJ1-5; 7 bases are shared with TRBD1. Germline lookup yields CDR1 SGHAT and CDR2 FQNNGV. V trimming: 5 bases; J trimming: 3 bases; junction bases outside the gene matches: 13. The CDR3 is 17 residues long. The CDR3 protein is CASSHGDIGTDNQPQHF. Here the CDR3 DNA reads TGTGCCAGCAGCCACGGAGACATAGGGACAGACAATCAGCCCCAGCATTTT.

V is TRBV3-1 (or the pseudogene TRBV3-2) and J is TRBJ2-1, with D tentatively TRBD2 (5 bases). CDR3 length: 15 amino acids. With 1 base removed from V and 8 bases from J, the gap between germline ends came to 15 bases. From germline, CDR1 is LGHDT and CDR2 YNNKEL (reference sequence). CDR3 coding DNA: TGTGCCAGCAGCCAAGCCGGGGTATCGGGCCATGAGCAGTTCTTC. This gives the protein CASSQAGVSGHEQFF.

This chain joins TRBV6-6 and TRBJ1-4, with 10 nucleotides matching TRBD1. The CDR3 contains 17 residues. V shed 5 bases and J 6 bases; nucleotides not matched to a gene: 12. Per germline, CDR1 MNHNY and CDR2 SVGAGI (reference sequence). The CDR3 reads CASSHTGTGASYEKLFF. The CDR3 DNA is TGTGCCAGCAGTCACACCGGGACAGGGGCTTCTTATGAAAAACTGTTTTTT.

This clone showed up just once. The CDR3 sequence: CAWSLGTEGAKNIQYF. Here the CDR3 DNA reads TGTGCCTGGAGTCTTGGGACAGAAGGAGCCAAAAACATTCAGTACTTC. This chain joins TRBV30 and TRBJ2-4; 7 nucleotides agree with TRBD1. This CDR3 spans 16 amino acids. Germline V gene lookup returns CDR1 GTSNPN and CDR2 SVGIG (reference sequence). The V segment lost 2 bases and the J segment 0 bases; nucleotides outside the gene matches: 7.

The J gene is TRBJ2-1, the V gene TRBV27; the match to TRBD2 covers 9 bases. Germline CDR1 MNHEY, CDR2 SMNVEV (reference sequence). The CDR3 runs to 16 residues. J was trimmed by 0 bases and V by 5 bases; bases with no gene match: 5. CDR3 bases: TGTGCCAGCAGTAAGCAGCGGGGGGACTCCTACAATGAGCAGTTCTTC. Translation: CASSKQRGDSYNEQFF.

This chain links TRBV7-9 with TRBJ1-1; tentative D call: TRBD1 (5 bases). Germline V gene data show CDR1 as SEHNR and CDR2 as FQNEAQ (reference sequence). This CDR3 is 14 amino acids long. Trimming removed 0 bases at V and 6 bases at J, with 11 bases between. Here the CDR3 reads CASSLARGGPEAFF. The CDR3, as DNA: TGTGCCAGCAGCTTAGCGAGGGGAGGGCCTGAAGCTTTCTTT.